A selection of T cell receptor beta chains follows, all from one sample in a study of T cells in Graves' hyperthyroidism and ophthalmopathy. TCRdb reanalysed the multiplex PCR reads using MiXCR and keeps one entry per CDR3 protein. The table shows 750,000 to 950,000 distinct CDR3 sequences, with roughly 40% occurring only once. Sequencing was performed on blood. All receptors derive from a man aged 18 to 30 with Graves' hyperthyroidism. CDR3s include the opening cysteine and the closing phenylalanine or tryptophan. D genes are given only for firm matches. A clone size is listed for some rows: how often the clone was seen (once, few, many), or a class if it is expanded.

size	V	D	J	length	DNA	CDR3
many	TRBV15	TRBD1	TRBJ1-4	14	TGTGCCACCAGCAGGAACAGGGGGAATGAAAAACTGTTTTTT	CATSRNRGNEKLFF
many	TRBV5-6	TRBD1	TRBJ1-2	13	TGTGCCAGCACAGACAGGGAGAGCGGTGGCTACACCTTC	CASTDRESGGYTF
.	TRBV6-1	.	TRBJ2-7	16	TGTGCCAGCAGCGAAGGGGGAGCCACGGGGCCCTACGAGCAGTACTTC	CASSEGGATGPYEQYF
.	TRBV7-6	.	TRBJ2-5	13	TGTGCCAGCAGCTCGACAGAAAAAGAGACCCAGTACTTC	CASSSTEKETQYF
.	TRBV7-2	TRBD2	TRBJ2-7	17	TGTGCCAGCAGCTTAATTTGGAGTAGCGGGAGCTCCTACGAGCAGTACTTC	CASSLIWSSGSSYEQYF
few	TRBV3-1	.	TRBJ1-1	14	TGTGCCAGCAGCCAACCAGGGGTTGACACTGAAGCTTTCTTT	CASSQPGVDTEAFF
.	TRBV20-1	.	TRBJ1-4	15	TGCAGTGCTAGAGGGCCCCTTGCAACTAATGAAAAACTGTTTTTT	CSARGPLATNEKLFF
many	TRBV9	.	TRBJ1-2	14	TGTGCCAGCAGCGCGGGACATTGGAACTATGGCTACACCTTC	CASSAGHWNYGYTF
many	TRBV12-3/TRBV12-4	.	TRBJ2-2	15	TGTGCCAGCAGGGGACTCAACACGAACACCGGGGAGCTGTTTTTT	CASRGLNTNTGELFF
.	TRBV20-1	.	TRBJ2-7	12	TGCAGTGCTAGAGAGGAGGGGGTAGAGCAGTACTTC	CSAREEGVEQYF
.	TRBV9	.	TRBJ1-1	14	TGTGCCAGCAGCGTAGGGACTTTGAGCACTGAAGCTTTCTTT	CASSVGTLSTEAFF
few	TRBV19	.	TRBJ1-2	15	TGTGCCAGTAGTATGGACGGGCGAGGTAACTATGGCTACACCTTC	CASSMDGRGNYGYTF
.	TRBV25-1	.	TRBJ1-2	13	TGTGCCAGCATCTCCGGGACTTTAAATGGCTACACCTTC	CASISGTLNGYTF
many	TRBV5-1	.	TRBJ2-6	16	TGCGCCAGCAGCGTCACAGGGCTATCTGGGGCCAACGTCCTGACTTTC	CASSVTGLSGANVLTF
many	TRBV29-1	TRBD2	TRBJ2-7	12	TGCAGCGTCAGCGGGAGTTTCAACGAGCAGTACTTC	CSVSGSFNEQYF
.	TRBV7-2	TRBD2	TRBJ2-7	14	TGTGCCAGCAGAGTCGGGGGGGGATCCTTCGAGCAGTACTTC	CASRVGGGSFEQYF
many	TRBV10-3	TRBD1	TRBJ2-7	15	TGTGCCATCAGTGACTCCGACAGGGAACGAGACGAGCAGTACTTC	CAISDSDRERDEQYF
.	TRBV9	.	TRBJ2-7	12	TGTGCCAGCAGCCAAGATGGCCCCGAGCAGTACTTC	CASSQDGPEQYF
many	TRBV7-8	TRBD1	TRBJ1-6	15	TGTGCCAGCAGCTTAGAGACAGGGAGGAATTCACCCCTCCACTTT	CASSLETGRNSPLHF
.	TRBV10-2	.	TRBJ1-1	14	TGTGCCAGCGGGGACCGGGGAGGTGGGACTGAAGCTTTCTTT	CASGDRGGGTEAFF
many	TRBV29-1	.	TRBJ1-1	12	TGCAGCGCTCGGGGGCAGTCCCGGCGGTCTTTCTTT	CSARGQSRRSFF
.	TRBV9	.	TRBJ1-3	14	TGTGCCAGCAGCGTAGGGATCTCTGGAAACACCATATATTTT	CASSVGISGNTIYF
few	TRBV10-3	.	TRBJ1-5	13	TGTGCCACTCGATCTGTTGGCAATCAGCCCCAGCATTTT	CATRSVGNQPQHF
.	TRBV15	TRBD2	TRBJ2-5	17	TGTGCCACCAGCAGCACCCAGGGCGGGGGGCACCAAGAGACCCAGTACTTC	CATSSTQGGGHQETQYF